The 6 T cell receptor beta chains below come from one sample, sequenced in a study of T-cell memory formation after mild COVID-19. Each CDR3 protein is one row after TCRdb ran MiXCR on the 5' RACE reads. In the table there are 350,000 to 450,000 distinct CDR3 sequences, about an eighth of which are singletons. Sequencing input: PBMCs or a T cell subset sorted from them (not recorded which). These receptors all come from a man younger than 35 who had mild COVID-19 (a few samples of this study predate the infection). Cell type and time point are not known.

This clonotype appeared a few times. The V and J genes are TRBV10-2 and TRBJ2-1; TRBD2 matches at 12 bases. The CDR3 is 14 amino acids. Unmatched junction bases numbered 3, after V lost 5 bases and J lost 7 bases. CDR1 is WSHSY, CDR2 SAAADI, per germline. CDR3 region: CASSRLAGANEQFF. CDR3 DNA sequence: TGCGCCAGCAGTAGACTAGCGGGGGCGAATGAGCAGTTCTTC.

This clonotype was detected a few times. The genes are TRBV5-1 and TRBJ1-4; D remains ambiguous. The CDR3 runs 15 residues. Germline V lookup: CDR1 SGHRS, CDR2 YFSETQ. V lost 4 bases, J lost 8 bases, and 18 bases lay in between. CDR3 sequence reads: CASSRFRPWGEKLFF. The CDR3 nucleotides are TGCGCCAGCAGCCGATTTCGGCCTTGGGGAGAAAAACTGTTTTTT. The full variable domain, completed using reference TRBV5-1 and TRBJ1-4, is KAGVTQTPRYLIKTRGQQVTLSCSPISGHRSVSWYQQTPGQGLQFLFEYFSETQRNKGNFPGRFSGRQFSNSRSEMNVSTLELGDSALYLCASSRFRPWGEKLFFGSGTQLSVL.

This chain connects TRBV14 to TRBJ1-5, with D possibly TRBD1 on 5 matching bases. The CDR3 spans 18 residues. Deletions cut 8 bases from V and 0 bases from J, with 23 bases between. Germline V gene data show CDR1 as SGHDN and CDR2 as FVKESK. The CDR3 bases are TGTGCCAGCTGGCGGGGGGGACCCGTCCTATATAGCAATCAGCCCCAGCATTTT. Translated, it gives CASWRGGPVLYSNQPQHF.

V gene TRBV9 combines with J gene TRBJ1-1, with D perhaps TRBD1 (5 bases). From germline, CDR1 is SGDLS and CDR2 YYNGEE. The CDR3 runs to 16 residues. V gave up 0 bases and J gave up 1 base, with 13 bases separating them. Here the CDR3 reads CASSVGTGGRNTEAFF. DNA for the CDR3: TGTGCCAGCAGCGTAGGGACGGGGGGACGGAACACTGAAGCTTTCTTT.

The chain carries TRBV5-5 and TRBJ2-1; TRBD2 might be the D (5 bases). V was shortened by 4 bases and J by 0 bases, with 14 bases between the two germline ends. Germline lookup yields CDR1 SGHKS and CDR2 YYEKEE (reference sequence). The CDR3 spans 16 residues. The CDR3 protein is CASSERGQLSYNEQFF. CDR3 nucleotide sequence: TGTGCCAGCAGCGAAAGAGGGCAGCTCTCCTACAATGAGCAGTTCTTC.

This clonotype was seen at least ten times. The rearrangement links TRBV12-3 or TRBV12-4 to TRBJ2-4; TRBD2 is a possible D gene (6 bases). This CDR3 comprises 15 residues. Trimming stripped 2 bases from V and 3 bases from J, with 11 bases between. DNA for the CDR3: TGTGCCAGCAGTTTATCTAGCGCCGGCAAAAACATTCAGTACTTC. Its translation is CASSLSSAGKNIQYF.